This T cell receptor beta chain was recorded in a study of cytomegalovirus exposure and HLA in healthy donors. General study results and limits: High specificity and sensitivity for cytomegalovirus status were reported for the classifier. Testing in vitro showed a few CMV-associated chains specific for CMV antigens. Likely technical artifact: a cluster of highly shared sequence variants. Later on, an analysis showed TCR association rates differing by HLA locus, with DRB1 the most and HLA-C the fewest.

As concerns this clone: The target antigen is unknown.

In the PCR, 60 Vbeta and 13 Jbeta primers were used. Only in-frame clones appear in the TCRdb table, and some are missing; sequencing was by immunoSEQ multiplex PCR. The top ten hold over 1.1% of the sample, which has over 150,000 clones, roughly four fifths seen once. Source material: PBMCs. The TCR comes from a man aged 18 to 29 in good health and CMV-seronegative.

Written as DNA, the CDR3 is TGTGCCAGCAGTCTAAACGCCCTACCCGGTCGGTTCGAGCAGTACTTC. Amino acid sequence: CASSLNALPGRFEQYF. V is TRBV27 and J is TRBJ2-7; D uncertain. The CDR3 is made up of 16 amino acids. Germline V gene data show CDR1 as MNHEY and CDR2 as SMNVEV (reference sequence). With 5 bases removed from V and 6 bases from J, the gap between germline ends came to 23 bases.